This T cell receptor (beta chain) was identified during a study of T cells in Graves' hyperthyroidism and ophthalmopathy. Researchers amplified the TCR beta CDR3 regions from RNA transcripts. TCR CDR3 regions were first amplified by RT-PCR with HTBI primers. TCRdb reprocessed the multiplex PCR reads with MiXCR, giving one entry per CDR3 protein. This sample yields hundreds of thousands of distinct CDR3 sequences, of which approximately 15% are seen a single time; less than 3.5% belongs to the top ten. This CDR3 is built from 16 residues. Germline trimming cut 6 bases from V and 7 bases from J; bases unmatched to any gene: 7. The germline V gene encodes CDR1 MNHNS and CDR2 SASEGT. This clonotype was found a few times.

Material: blood. The chain is built from TRBV6-1 and TRBJ2-1; 15 nucleotides agree with TRBD2. This TCR was recovered from a woman aged 40 to 50 with Graves' ophthalmopathy. In DNA, the CDR3 is TGTGCCAGCAGACCGGGACTAGCGGGAGGCAGAAATGAGCAGTTCTTC. This gives the protein CASRPGLAGGRNEQFF.